A selection of T cell receptor beta chains follows, all from one sample in a study of shared clonotypes between healthy human individuals. Method: immunoSEQ multiplex PCR; TCRdb's copy keeps in-frame clones and lacks some. The sample yields around 2.5 million clones, approximately 93% seen once. Specimen: naive CD4+ T cells from PBMCs. The source is a man younger than 35 in good health. Some clones in this sample may be carry-over from other donors' samples. CDR3s include the opening cysteine and the closing phenylalanine or tryptophan. Only part of the rows carry a size: once, few, many, or a class if the clone is expanded.

>TRBJ2-7|TRBV9|NA
CASSVGPPGQAYEQYF
>TRBJ2-4|TRBV9|NA
CASSATTGELDPLNIQYF
>TRBJ2-1|TRBV5-1|NA
CASSQDRGSYNEQFF
>TRBJ1-4|TRBV6-5|once
CASSYASGTNEKLFF
>TRBJ2-1|TRBV5-1|NA
CASSVDRVNEQFF
>TRBJ1-5|TRBV18|NA
CASSPGRTIAGQPQHF
>TRBJ2-2|TRBV2|NA
CASSLAGSGELFF
>TRBJ1-1|TRBV7-9|NA
CASSSDREDTEAFF
>TRBJ2-1|TRBV9|NA
CASNVASGHNEQFF
>TRBJ2-1|TRBV7-9|NA
CASSPGPLVDEQFF
>TRBJ2-7|TRBV5-1|NA
CASTKSGQGIYEQYF
>TRBJ1-1|TRBV28|NA
CASRVRTGGRETEAFF
>TRBJ2-5|TRBV19|NA
CASSRDRGRETQYF
>TRBJ1-1|TRBV4-2|NA
CASSYLRGQNTEAFF
>TRBJ2-3|TRBV7-2|NA
CASSLVPAGGSTDTQYF
>TRBJ2-1|TRBV5-1|NA
CASKGEAYSYNEQFF
>TRBJ1-2|TRBV19|NA
CASSVRDSPYGYTF
>TRBJ1-4|TRBV4-3|NA
CASSQGVAGGNEKLFF
>TRBJ1-2|TRBV7-2|NA
CASSSRGGDSYTF
>TRBJ2-1|TRBV18|NA
CASSPLGTGGAYEQFF
>TRBJ2-2|TRBV19|NA
CASSEGLAGHTGELFF
>TRBJ2-4|TRBV6-4|NA
CASTLLRGQAKNIQYF
>TRBJ1-2|TRBV6-6|NA
CASSYGQVSGYTF
>TRBJ2-7|TRBV7-9|NA
CASSLVRDRNTYEQYF
>TRBJ1-5|TRBV28|NA
CASSFRIGARGGNQPQHF
>TRBJ1-2|TRBV28|NA
CASSLTPGTGKGGGYGYTF
>TRBJ1-1|TRBV11-2|NA
CASSPIGGLTEAFF
>TRBJ2-7|TRBV5-1|NA
CASTLTGEQYF
>TRBJ1-1|TRBV7-9|NA
CASSLSQSYMNTEAFF
>TRBJ2-7|TRBV10-1|NA
CASSEGTSGLPYEQYF
>TRBJ2-7|TRBV2|NA
CASSGQTRGEQYF
>TRBJ2-7|TRBV2|NA
CASSGQTSSYEQYF
>TRBJ2-7|TRBV28|NA
CASSLGSGARYEQYF
>TRBJ2-2|TRBV19|NA
CASRSLGTTGELFF
>TRBJ2-2|TRBV29-1|NA
CSVAPRGFDTGELFF
>TRBJ1-3|TRBV9|NA
CASSVEAGPGNTIYF
>TRBJ2-7|TRBV28|NA
CASVRGGSTYEQYF
>TRBJ2-1|TRBV6-6|NA
CASSPLGSPTYNEQFF
>TRBJ2-7|TRBV5-1|NA
CASSQGQVPYEQYF
>TRBJ2-1|TRBV27|once
CASSLRGTISYNEQFF
>TRBJ1-5|TRBV9|NA
CASSVGSSLNQPQHF
>TRBJ2-7|TRBV7-8|NA
CASSVSPGMGYEQYF
>TRBJ2-7|TRBV2|NA
CASSDGTGYGEQYF
>TRBJ2-3|TRBV2|NA
CASIRVAGVGTQYF
>TRBJ2-7|TRBV11-2|NA
CASSSLLGGTYEQYF
>TRBJ2-2|TRBV27|NA
CASRPRDPGELFF
>TRBJ2-7|TRBV6-1|NA
CASSANQGRNEQYF